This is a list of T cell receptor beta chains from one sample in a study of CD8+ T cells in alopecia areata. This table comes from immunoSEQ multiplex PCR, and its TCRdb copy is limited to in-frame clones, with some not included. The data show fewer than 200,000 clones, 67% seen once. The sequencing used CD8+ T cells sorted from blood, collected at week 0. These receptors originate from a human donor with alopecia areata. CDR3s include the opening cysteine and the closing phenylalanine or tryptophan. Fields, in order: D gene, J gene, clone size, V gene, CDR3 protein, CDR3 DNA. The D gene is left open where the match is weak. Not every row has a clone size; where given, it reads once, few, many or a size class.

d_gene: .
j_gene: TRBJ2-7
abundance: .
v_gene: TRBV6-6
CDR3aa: CATTVPGTYEQYF
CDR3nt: TGTGCCACTACTGTACCAGGAACCTACGAGCAGTACTTC

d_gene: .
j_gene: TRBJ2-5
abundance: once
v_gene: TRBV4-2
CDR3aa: CASSQVLQETQYF
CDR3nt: TGTGCCAGCAGCCAAGTTCTGCAAGAGACCCAGTACTTC

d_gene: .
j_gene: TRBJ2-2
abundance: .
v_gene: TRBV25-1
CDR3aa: CASSPQGWRTGELFF
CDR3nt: TGTGCCAGCAGTCCACAGGGCTGGCGCACCGGGGAGCTGTTTTTT

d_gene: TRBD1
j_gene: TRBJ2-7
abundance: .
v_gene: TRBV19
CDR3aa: CASSQGDEQYF
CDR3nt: TGTGCCAGTAGCCAGGGGGACGAGCAGTACTTC

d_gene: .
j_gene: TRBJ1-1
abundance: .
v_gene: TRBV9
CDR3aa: CASTTFPQKRNTEAFF
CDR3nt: TGTGCCAGCACCACTTTCCCGCAAAAGCGGAACACTGAAGCTTTCTTT

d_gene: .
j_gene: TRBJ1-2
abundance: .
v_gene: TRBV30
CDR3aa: CAWAASGRANYGYTF
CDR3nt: TGTGCCTGGGCCGCCTCCGGGAGAGCTAACTATGGCTACACCTTC

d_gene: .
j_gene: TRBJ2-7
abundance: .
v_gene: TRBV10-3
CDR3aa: CAIRSTGTGEQYF
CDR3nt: TGTGCCATCAGGTCCACAGGAACCGGCGAGCAGTACTTC

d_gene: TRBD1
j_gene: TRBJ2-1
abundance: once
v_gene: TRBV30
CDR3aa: CAWSFKRGDRGYNEQFF
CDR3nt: TGTGCCTGGAGTTTTAAAAGGGGGGACAGGGGATACAATGAGCAGTTCTTC

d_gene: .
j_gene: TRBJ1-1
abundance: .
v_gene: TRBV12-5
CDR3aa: CASGLSVYTEAFF
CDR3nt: TGTGCTAGTGGTTTGAGTGTTTACACTGAAGCTTTCTTT

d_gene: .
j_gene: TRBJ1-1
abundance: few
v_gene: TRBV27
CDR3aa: CASSLLGGTEAFF
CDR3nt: TGTGCCAGCAGTTTATTGGGAGGGACTGAAGCTTTCTTT

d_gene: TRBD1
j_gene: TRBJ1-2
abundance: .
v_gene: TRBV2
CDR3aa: CASYERDRGSDGYTF
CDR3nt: TGTGCCAGCTACGAACGGGACAGGGGGTCTGACGGCTACACCTTC

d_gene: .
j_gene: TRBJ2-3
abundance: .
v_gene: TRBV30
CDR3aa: CAWGVSGAGTDTQYF
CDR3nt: TGTGCCTGGGGGGTGAGTGGGGCGGGCACAGATACGCAGTATTTT

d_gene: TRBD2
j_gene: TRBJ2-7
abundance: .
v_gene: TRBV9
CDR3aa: CASSGTSGSYEQYF
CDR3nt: TGTGCCAGCAGCGGGACTAGCGGATCCTACGAGCAGTACTTC

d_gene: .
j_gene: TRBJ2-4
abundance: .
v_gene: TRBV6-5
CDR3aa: CASSLRGIAKNIQYF
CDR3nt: TGTGCCAGCAGTTTAAGGGGGATAGCCAAAAACATTCAGTACTTC

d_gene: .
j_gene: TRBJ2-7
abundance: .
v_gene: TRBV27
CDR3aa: CATYGGSGEQYF
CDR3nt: TGTGCCACCTATGGGGGGTCGGGCGAGCAGTACTTC

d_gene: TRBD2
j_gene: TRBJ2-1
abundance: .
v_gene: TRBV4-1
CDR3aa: CASTLRPRTSGGWNEQFF
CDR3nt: TGCGCCAGCACTCTCCGTCCCCGGACTAGCGGGGGTTGGAATGAGCAGTTCTTC

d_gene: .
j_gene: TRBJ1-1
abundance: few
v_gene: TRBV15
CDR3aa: CATSKRQNTEAFF
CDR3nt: TGTGCCACCAGCAAGAGACAGAACACTGAAGCTTTCTTT

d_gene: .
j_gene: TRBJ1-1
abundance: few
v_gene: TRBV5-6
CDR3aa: CASSKMNTEAFF
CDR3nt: TGTGCCAGCAGTAAGATGAACACTGAAGCTTTCTTT

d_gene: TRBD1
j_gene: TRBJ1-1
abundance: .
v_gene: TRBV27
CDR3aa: CASSLLTGGTEAFF
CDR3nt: TGTGCCAGCAGTTTACTGACAGGGGGTACTGAAGCTTTCTTT

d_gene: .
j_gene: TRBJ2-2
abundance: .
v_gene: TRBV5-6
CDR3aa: CASSFGSTGELFF
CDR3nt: TGTGCCAGCAGCTTCGGGTCCACCGGGGAGCTGTTTTTT

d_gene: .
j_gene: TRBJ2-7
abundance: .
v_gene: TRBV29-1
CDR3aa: CSVETVGSYEQYF
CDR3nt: TGCAGCGTTGAGACCGTGGGCTCCTACGAGCAGTACTTC

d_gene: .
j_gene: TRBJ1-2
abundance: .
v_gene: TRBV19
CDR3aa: CASSTDLYYGYTF
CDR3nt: TGTGCCAGTAGTACGGACCTTTACTATGGCTACACCTTC

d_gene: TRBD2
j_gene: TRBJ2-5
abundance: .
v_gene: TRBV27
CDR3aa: CASSSGRVQETQYF
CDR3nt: TGTGCCAGCAGTTCAGGGAGGGTCCAAGAGACCCAGTACTTC

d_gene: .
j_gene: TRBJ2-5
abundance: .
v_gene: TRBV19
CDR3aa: CASSHRGNQETQYF
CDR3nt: TGTGCCAGTAGCCACCGGGGAAACCAAGAGACCCAGTACTTC

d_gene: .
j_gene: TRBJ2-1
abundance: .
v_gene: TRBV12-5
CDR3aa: CASGLEIYNEQFF
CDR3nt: TGTGCTAGTGGTTTGGAGATATACAATGAGCAGTTCTTC

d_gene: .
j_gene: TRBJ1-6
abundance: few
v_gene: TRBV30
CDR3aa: CAWSQLGGRDSPLHF
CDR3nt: TGTGCCTGGAGCCAACTGGGGGGCAGGGATTCACCCCTCCACTTT

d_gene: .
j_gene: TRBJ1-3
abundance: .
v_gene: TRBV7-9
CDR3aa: CASSLFISSGNTIYF
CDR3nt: TGTGCCAGCAGCTTATTTATTTCTTCTGGAAACACCATATATTTT

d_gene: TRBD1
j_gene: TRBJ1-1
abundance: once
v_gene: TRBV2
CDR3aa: CASSARTGKPEAFF
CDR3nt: TGTGCCAGCAGTGCCCGGACAGGGAAGCCTGAAGCTTTCTTT

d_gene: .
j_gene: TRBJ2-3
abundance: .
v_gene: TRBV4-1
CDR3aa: CASSQESWTDTQYF
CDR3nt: TGCGCCAGCAGCCAAGAGAGCTGGACAGATACGCAGTATTTT

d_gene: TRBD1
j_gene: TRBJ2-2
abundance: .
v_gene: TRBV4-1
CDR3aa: CASSQGHGTGPVRELFF
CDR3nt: TGCGCCAGCAGCCAGGGGCACGGGACAGGCCCGGTCAGGGAGCTGTTTTTT

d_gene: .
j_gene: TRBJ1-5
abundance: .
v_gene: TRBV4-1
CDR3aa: CASSQVEGNQPQHF
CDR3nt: TGCGCCAGCAGCCAAGTGGAGGGTAATCAGCCCCAGCATTTT

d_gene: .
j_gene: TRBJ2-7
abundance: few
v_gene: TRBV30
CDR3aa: CAWNNGLGNYEQYF
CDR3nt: TGTGCCTGGAATAATGGTCTTGGAAACTACGAGCAGTACTTC